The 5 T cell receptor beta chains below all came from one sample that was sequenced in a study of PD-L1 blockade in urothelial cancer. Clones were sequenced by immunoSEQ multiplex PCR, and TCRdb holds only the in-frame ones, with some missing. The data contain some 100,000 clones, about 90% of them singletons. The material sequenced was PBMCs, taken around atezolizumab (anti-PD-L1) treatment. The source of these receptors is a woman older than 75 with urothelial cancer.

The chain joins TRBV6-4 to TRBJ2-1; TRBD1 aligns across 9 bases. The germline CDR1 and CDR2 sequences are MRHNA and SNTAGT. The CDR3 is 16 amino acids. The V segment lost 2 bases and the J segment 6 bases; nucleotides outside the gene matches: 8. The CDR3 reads CASSDTTGGNGNEQFF. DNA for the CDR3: TGTGCCAGCAGTGACACCACAGGGGGCAATGGCAATGAGCAGTTCTTC.

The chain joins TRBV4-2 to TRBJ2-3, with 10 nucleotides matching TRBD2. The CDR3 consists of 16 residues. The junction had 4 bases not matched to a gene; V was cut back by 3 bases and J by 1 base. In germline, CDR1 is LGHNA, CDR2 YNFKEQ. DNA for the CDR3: TGTGCCAGCAGCCAGGGGCTAGCGGGGGGCACAGATACGCAGTATTTT. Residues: CASSQGLAGGTDTQYF.

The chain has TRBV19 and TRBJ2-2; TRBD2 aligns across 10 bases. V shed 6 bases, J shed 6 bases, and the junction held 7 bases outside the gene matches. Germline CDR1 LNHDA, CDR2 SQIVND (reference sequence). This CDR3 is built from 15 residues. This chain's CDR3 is CASRPVAGGPGELFF. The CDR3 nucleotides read TGTGCCAGTAGGCCGGTAGCGGGAGGACCCGGGGAGCTGTTTTTT.

The CDR3 bases are TGTGCCAGCAGCGTAACTAGCGGGGTGGGGGACGTCCTGACTTTC. It codes for CASSVTSGVGDVLTF. The chain employs TRBV9 and TRBJ2-6, with 10 bases that match TRBD2. J lost 11 bases, V lost 1 base, and 6 bases had no gene match. The CDR3 loop spans 15 amino acids. Per germline, CDR1 SGDLS and CDR2 YYNGEE.

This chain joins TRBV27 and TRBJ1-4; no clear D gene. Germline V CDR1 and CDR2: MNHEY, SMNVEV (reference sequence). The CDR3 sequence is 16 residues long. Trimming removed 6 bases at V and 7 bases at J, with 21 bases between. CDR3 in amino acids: CASSPVRGDVSEKLFF. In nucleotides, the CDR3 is TGTGCCAGCAGCCCAGTGAGAGGCGATGTAAGTGAAAAACTGTTTTTT.